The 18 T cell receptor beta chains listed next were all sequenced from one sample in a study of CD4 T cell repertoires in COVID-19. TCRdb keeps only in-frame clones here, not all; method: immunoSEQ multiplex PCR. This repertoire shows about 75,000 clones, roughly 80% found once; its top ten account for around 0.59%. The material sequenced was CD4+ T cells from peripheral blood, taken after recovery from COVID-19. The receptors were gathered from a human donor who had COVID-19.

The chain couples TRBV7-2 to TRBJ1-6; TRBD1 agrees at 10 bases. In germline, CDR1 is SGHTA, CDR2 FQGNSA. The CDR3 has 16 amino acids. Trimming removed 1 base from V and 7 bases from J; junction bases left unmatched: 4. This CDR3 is CASSLGGGQGNSPLHF. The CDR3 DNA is TGTGCCAGCAGCTTAGGGGGGGGACAGGGGAATTCACCCCTCCACTTT.

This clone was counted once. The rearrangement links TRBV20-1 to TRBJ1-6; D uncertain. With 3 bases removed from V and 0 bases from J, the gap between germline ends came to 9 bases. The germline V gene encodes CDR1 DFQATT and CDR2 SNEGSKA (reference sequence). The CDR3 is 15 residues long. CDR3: CSASIQSSYNSPLHF. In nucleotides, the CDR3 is TGCAGTGCTAGTATTCAGTCCTCCTATAATTCACCCCTCCACTTT.

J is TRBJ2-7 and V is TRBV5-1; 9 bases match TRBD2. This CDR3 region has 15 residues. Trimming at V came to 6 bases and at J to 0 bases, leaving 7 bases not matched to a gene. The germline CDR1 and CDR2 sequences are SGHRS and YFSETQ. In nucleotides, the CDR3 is TGCGCCAGCAATCTGGCGGGGGGGAGCTCCTACGAGCAGTACTTC. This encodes CASNLAGGSSYEQYF.

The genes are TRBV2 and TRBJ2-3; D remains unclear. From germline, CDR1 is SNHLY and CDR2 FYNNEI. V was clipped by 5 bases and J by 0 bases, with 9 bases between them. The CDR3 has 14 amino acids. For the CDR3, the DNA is TGTGCCAGCAGTCAAGAGCTTAGCACAGATACGCAGTATTTT. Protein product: CASSQELSTDTQYF.

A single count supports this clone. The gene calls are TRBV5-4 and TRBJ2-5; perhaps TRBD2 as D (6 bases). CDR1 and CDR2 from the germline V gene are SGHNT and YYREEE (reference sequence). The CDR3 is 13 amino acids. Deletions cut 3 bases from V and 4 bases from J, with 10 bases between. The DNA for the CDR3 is TGTGCCAGCAGCTGGGGGGTAGGAGAGACCCAGTACTTC. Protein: CASSWGVGETQYF. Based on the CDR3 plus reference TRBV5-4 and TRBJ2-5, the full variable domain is ETGVTQSPTHLIKTRGQQVTLRCSSQSGHNTVSWYQQALGQGPQFIFQYYREEENGRGNFPPRFSGLQFPNYSSELNVNALELDDSALYLCASSWGVGETQYFGPGTRLLVL.

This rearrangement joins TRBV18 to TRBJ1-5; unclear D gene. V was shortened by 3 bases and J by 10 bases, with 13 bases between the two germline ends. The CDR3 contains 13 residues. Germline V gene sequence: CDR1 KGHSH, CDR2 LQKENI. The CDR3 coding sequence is TGTGCCAGCTCACCCGAGCAGGACGCCCCCCAGCATTTT. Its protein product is CASSPEQDAPQHF.

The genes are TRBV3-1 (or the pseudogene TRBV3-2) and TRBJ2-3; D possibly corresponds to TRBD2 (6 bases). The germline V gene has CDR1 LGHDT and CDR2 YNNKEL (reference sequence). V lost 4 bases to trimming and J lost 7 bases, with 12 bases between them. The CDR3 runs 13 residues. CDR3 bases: TGTGCCAGCAGCCCCTTCAGCGGGTATACGCAGTATTTT. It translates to CASSPFSGYTQYF.

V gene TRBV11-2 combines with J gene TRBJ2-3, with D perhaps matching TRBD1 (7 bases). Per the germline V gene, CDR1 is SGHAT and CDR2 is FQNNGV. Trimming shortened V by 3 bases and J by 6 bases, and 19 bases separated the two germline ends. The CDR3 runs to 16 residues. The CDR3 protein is CASSFGGQGGSDTQYF. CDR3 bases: TGTGCCAGCAGCTTCGGCGGGCAGGGGGGTTCGGATACGCAGTATTTT.

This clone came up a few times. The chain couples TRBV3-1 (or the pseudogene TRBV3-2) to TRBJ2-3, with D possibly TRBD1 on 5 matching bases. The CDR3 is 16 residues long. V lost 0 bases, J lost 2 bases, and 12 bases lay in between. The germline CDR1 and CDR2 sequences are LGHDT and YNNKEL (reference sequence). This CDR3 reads CASSQDPGPPTDTQYF. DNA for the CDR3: TGTGCCAGCAGCCAAGACCCAGGGCCCCCCACAGATACGCAGTATTTT.

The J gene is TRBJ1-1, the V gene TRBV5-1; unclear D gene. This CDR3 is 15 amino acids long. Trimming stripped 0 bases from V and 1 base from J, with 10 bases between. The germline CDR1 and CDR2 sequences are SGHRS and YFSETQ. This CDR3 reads CASSLVSGQNTEAFF. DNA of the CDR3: TGCGCCAGCAGCTTGGTTTCGGGCCAGAACACTGAAGCTTTCTTT. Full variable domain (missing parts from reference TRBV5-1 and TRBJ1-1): KAGVTQTPRYLIKTRGQQVTLSCSPISGHRSVSWYQQTPGQGLQFLFEYFSETQRNKGNFPGRFSGRQFSNSRSEMNVSTLELGDSALYLCASSLVSGQNTEAFFGQGTRLTVV.

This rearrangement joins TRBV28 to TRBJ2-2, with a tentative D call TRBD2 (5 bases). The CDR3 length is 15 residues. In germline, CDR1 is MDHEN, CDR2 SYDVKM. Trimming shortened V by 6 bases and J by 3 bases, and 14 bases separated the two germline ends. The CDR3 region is CASSPGGRDTGELFF. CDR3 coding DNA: TGTGCCAGCAGCCCCGGAGGAAGGGACACCGGGGAGCTGTTTTTT.

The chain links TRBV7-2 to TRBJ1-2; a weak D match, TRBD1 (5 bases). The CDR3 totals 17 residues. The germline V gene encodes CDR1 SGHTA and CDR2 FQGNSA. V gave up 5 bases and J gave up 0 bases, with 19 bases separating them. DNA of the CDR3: TGTGCCAGCAGCGCGAATCCTTGGGGGGTAGCTAACTATGGCTACACCTTC. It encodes CASSANPWGVANYGYTF.

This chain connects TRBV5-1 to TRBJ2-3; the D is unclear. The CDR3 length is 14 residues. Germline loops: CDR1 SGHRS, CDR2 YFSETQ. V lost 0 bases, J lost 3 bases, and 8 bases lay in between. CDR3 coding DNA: TGCGCCAGCAGCTTGGCCGTGGATACAGATACGCAGTATTTT. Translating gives CASSLAVDTDTQYF. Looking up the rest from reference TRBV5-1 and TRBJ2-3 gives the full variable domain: KAGVTQTPRYLIKTRGQQVTLSCSPISGHRSVSWYQQTPGQGLQFLFEYFSETQRNKGNFPGRFSGRQFSNSRSEMNVSTLELGDSALYLCASSLAVDTDTQYFGPGTRLTVL.

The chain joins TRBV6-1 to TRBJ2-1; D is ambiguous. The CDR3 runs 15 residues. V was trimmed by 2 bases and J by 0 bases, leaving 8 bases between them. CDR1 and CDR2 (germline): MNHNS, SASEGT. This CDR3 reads CASSESPGSYNEQFF. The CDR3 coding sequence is TGTGCCAGCAGTGAATCCCCGGGCTCCTACAATGAGCAGTTCTTC.

CDR3 DNA sequence: TGTGCCAGCAGCTCCAGCGGGTTCACCTACGAGCAGTACTTC. This codes for CASSSSGFTYEQYF. The chain employs TRBV7-9 and TRBJ2-7, with D possibly TRBD2 on 6 matching bases. The germline V gene encodes CDR1 SEHNR and CDR2 FQNEAQ (reference sequence). The CDR3 spans 14 residues. Trimming removed 4 bases from V and 2 bases from J, with 12 bases in between.

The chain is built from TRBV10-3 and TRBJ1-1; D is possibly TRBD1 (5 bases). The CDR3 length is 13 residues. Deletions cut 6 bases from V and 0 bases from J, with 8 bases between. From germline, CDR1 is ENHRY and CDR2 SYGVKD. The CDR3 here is CAIRQGLNTEAFF. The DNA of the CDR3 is TGTGCCATCAGGCAGGGTTTGAACACTGAAGCTTTCTTT.

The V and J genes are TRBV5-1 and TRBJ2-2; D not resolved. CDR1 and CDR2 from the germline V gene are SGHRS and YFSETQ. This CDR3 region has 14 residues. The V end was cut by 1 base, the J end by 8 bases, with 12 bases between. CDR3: CASSLQAFVGELFF. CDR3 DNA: TGCGCCAGCAGCTTGCAGGCCTTCGTGGGGGAGCTGTTTTTT.

This CDR3 reads CASSYSRQEETQYF. The CDR3 DNA reads as TGTGCCAGCAGTTACTCGAGACAGGAAGAGACCCAGTACTTC. The chain carries TRBV6-5 and TRBJ2-5; maybe TRBD1 (6 bases). The CDR3 runs to 14 residues. V gave up 0 bases and J gave up 3 bases, with 8 bases separating them. CDR1 and CDR2 from the germline V gene are MNHEY and SVGAGI.